The T cell receptor (beta chain) under discussion was sequenced for a study of blood T cell repertoires in COVID-19. About the research overall: PBMCs, B-cell-depleted T cells, or T cells provided the cDNA or gDNA that made up the material.

Germline CDR1 reads LNHNV; CDR2 reads YYDKDF (reference sequence). CDR3 length: 14 residues. Trimming removed 0 bases from V and 6 bases from J, with 9 bases in between. This clone came up once. Seattle patients were enrolled during active infection and followed longitudinally. In the original analysis: Estimation of nucleated cell counts was performed using reference gene primer amplification. The data were produced by immunoSEQ multiplex PCR, yet TCRdb's version contains in-frame clones alone and is incomplete. V and J calls and clone size come straight from that table; D and trimming were deduced from the DNA. The sample contains about 180,000 clones, approximately 78% of which appear only once.

This receptor was taken from a woman aged 80 or older with COVID-19, enrolled during active disease. This chain connects TRBV15 to TRBJ2-1; D uncertain. The sample was peripheral blood. The CDR3 sequence is CATSRDLRSNEQFF. The CDR3 region has the DNA TGTGCCACCAGCAGAGACTTGCGGAGCAATGAGCAGTTCTTC. Full variable domain (outside the CDR3, taken from reference TRBV15 and TRBJ2-1): DAMVIQNPRYQVTQFGKPVTLSCSQTLNHNVMYWYQQKSSQAPKLLFHYYDKDFNNEADTPDNFQSRRPNTSFCFLDIRSPGLGDTAMYLCATSRDLRSNEQFFGPGTRLTVL.